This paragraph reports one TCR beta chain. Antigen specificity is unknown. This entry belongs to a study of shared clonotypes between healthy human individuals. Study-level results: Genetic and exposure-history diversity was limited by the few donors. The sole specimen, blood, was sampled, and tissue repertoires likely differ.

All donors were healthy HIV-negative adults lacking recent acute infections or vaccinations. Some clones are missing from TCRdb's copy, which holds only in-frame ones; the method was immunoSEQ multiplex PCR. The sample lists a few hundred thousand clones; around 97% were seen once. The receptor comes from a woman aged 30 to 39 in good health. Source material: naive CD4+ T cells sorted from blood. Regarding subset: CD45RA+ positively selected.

As DNA, the CDR3 is TGCAGCGTTGAAGGTAAAATGAACACTGAAGCTTTCTTT. This encodes CSVEGKMNTEAFF. The chain uses TRBV29-1 and TRBJ1-1; D is uncertain. CDR1 SQVTM and CDR2 ANQGSEA come from the germline V gene. The CDR3 sequence is 13 residues long. The ends were cut back, 1 base at V and 0 bases at J, with 6 bases in the middle.